This T cell receptor beta chain was recovered during a study of blood T cell repertoires in COVID-19. Turning to the study itself: T cells, B-cell-depleted T cells, or PBMCs supplied cDNA or gDNA.

In the source study's methods: The assay estimated nucleated cells by amplifying reference gene primers. The repertoire was sequenced with immunoSEQ multiplex PCR; TCRdb's copy has only in-frame clones and lacks some. V, J and clone size are those of that table, while D and trimming were read from the DNA. The sample holds 100,000 or so clones, roughly 92% seen once. CDR3 length equals 16 residues. V lost 4 bases and J lost 0, with 17 bases in between. Germline V gene sequence: CDR1 SGDLS, CDR2 YYNGEE. This rearrangement joins TRBV9 to TRBJ2-7; D unclear. The sequenced sample consisted of peripheral blood. This clonotype was obtained from a man aged 70-80 years with acute or convalescent COVID-19. The CDR3 spells CASSPSATGSSYEQYF. The CDR3 DNA follows: TGTGCCAGCAGCCCAAGCGCCACGGGTAGCTCCTACGAGCAGTACTTC.